Listed here are 25 T cell receptor beta chains from one sample, sequenced in a study of human T cells and chemical hapten exposure. TCRdb fed the RACE reads into MiXCR, producing one record per CDR3 protein. The profile shows around 380,000 distinct CDR3 sequences, more than 4.5% of them singletons. Sample time point: patch test 1, 2 weeks after DPC sensitization. Treatment of the sample: therapeutic diphenylcyclopropenone sensitization with weekly scalp DPC. The sequencing used whole blood, collected in connection with sensitization to the hapten diphenylcyclopropenone (DPC). The source of these receptors is a woman between 45 and 65 years old with alopecia areata. Some clones in this sample may be carry-over from other donors' samples.

This clonotype was counted between two and nine times. The rearrangement uses TRBV7-6 and TRBJ2-2; D ambiguous. Germline CDR1 reads SGHVS; CDR2 reads FNYEAQ. This CDR3 has 15 residues. Trimming shortened V by 1 base and J by 1 base, and 7 bases separated the two germline ends. The CDR3 DNA is TGTGCCAGCAGCTTAGGCCATGGGAACACCGGGGAGCTGTTTTTT. Protein: CASSLGHGNTGELFF. The complete variable domain, with remaining parts taken from reference TRBV7-6 and TRBJ2-2, reads GAGVSQSPRYKVTKRGQDVALRCDPISGHVSLYWYRQALGQGPEFLTYFNYEAQQDKSGLPNDRFSAERPEGSISTLTIQRTEQRDSAMYRCASSLGHGNTGELFFGEGSRLTVL.

This clonotype showed up just a few times. The J gene is TRBJ2-6, the V gene TRBV4-1; 9 nucleotides align to TRBD2. This CDR3 is built from 16 residues. V gave up 1 base and J gave up 5 bases; unmatched junction bases: 3. CDR1 MGHRA and CDR2 YSYEKL come from the germline V gene. CDR3 region: CASSQAAGGRANVLTF. In DNA form, the CDR3 reads TGCGCCAGCAGCCAAGCAGCGGGGGGTCGGGCCAACGTCCTGACTTTC.

This clonotype was picked up many times. The rearrangement joins TRBV6-1 to TRBJ2-5; 9 bases are a match to TRBD2. V shed 11 bases and J 2 bases; nucleotides not matched to a gene: 9. The CDR3 covers 14 residues. The germline V gene has CDR1 MNHNS and CDR2 SASEGT. The CDR3 here is CAAWTSEKQETQYF. Here the CDR3 DNA reads TGTGCCGCGTGGACTAGCGAGAAACAAGAGACCCAGTACTTC.

The sample holds many counts of this clonotype. The rearrangement links TRBV12-3 or TRBV12-4 to TRBJ1-5; weak D call: TRBD1 (6 bases). The CDR3 is made up of 13 amino acids. V dropped 3 bases and J dropped 7 bases, with 10 bases sitting between them. CDR3: CASSFGGPQPQHF. CDR3 DNA: TGTGCCAGCAGTTTCGGGGGCCCGCAGCCCCAGCATTTT.

This clonotype was counted ten times or more. The genes are TRBV28 and TRBJ2-3, with no clear D. The germline V gene has CDR1 MDHEN and CDR2 SYDVKM. The CDR3 loop spans 12 amino acids. The CDR3 DNA sequence: TGTGCGGTCGGTGACTTCACAGATACGCAGTATTTT. This sequence encodes CAVGDFTDTQYF.

This clonotype was recorded at least ten times. The V and J genes are TRBV12-3 or TRBV12-4 and TRBJ2-3; possibly TRBD2 for D (8 bases). Trimming removed 6 bases from V and 0 bases from J, with 13 bases in between. The CDR3 covers 15 residues. In nucleotides, the CDR3 is TGTGCCAGCAGCCGGGAGGGGGCTAGCACAGATACGCAGTATTTT. This translates into CASSREGASTDTQYF.

The chain has TRBV20-1 and TRBJ2-1; unclear D gene. The CDR3 spans 13 residues. V lost 2 bases and J lost 4, with 9 bases in between. Germline V gene lookup returns CDR1 DFQATT and CDR2 SNEGSKA (reference sequence). The chain's CDR3 is CSARNSIYNEQFF. DNA for the CDR3: TGCAGTGCTAGAAACTCGATTTACAATGAGCAGTTCTTC.

The chain couples TRBV4-2 to TRBJ2-1, with 11 bases identical to TRBD1. Trimming cost V 3 bases and J 2 bases; bases outside gene matches: 6. Germline V gene data show CDR1 as LGHNA and CDR2 as YNFKEQ. The CDR3 sequence is 17 residues long. The CDR3 is CASSHGQGAGTYNEQFF. The CDR3 nucleotides read TGTGCCAGCAGCCACGGACAGGGGGCCGGAACCTACAATGAGCAGTTCTTC.

At least ten counts were recorded for this clonotype. The V call is TRBV4-2, the J call TRBJ2-5, with 10 bases aligning to TRBD2. Per germline, CDR1 LGHNA and CDR2 YNFKEQ. This CDR3 has 19 residues. J was trimmed by 0 bases and V by 4 bases; bases with no gene match: 14. CDR3 residues: CASSPLGLTGLADQETQYF. CDR3 nucleotide sequence: TGTGCCAGCAGCCCCCTAGGCCTCACCGGACTAGCGGACCAAGAGACCCAGTACTTC.

The sample holds many counts of this clonotype. The chain links TRBV20-1 to TRBJ2-2; 10 positions agree with TRBD2. Germline CDR1 is DFQATT and CDR2 is SNEGSKA (reference sequence). The J segment lost 6 bases and the V segment lost 4 bases, leaving 8 bases of the junction unmatched. This CDR3 has 15 residues. The CDR3 spells CSAKKAGGPSGELFF. CDR3 nucleotides: TGCAGTGCTAAAAAAGCGGGGGGGCCCTCCGGGGAGCTGTTTTTT.

J is TRBJ2-3 and V is TRBV4-1; 8 bases map to TRBD2. Trimming cost V 6 bases and J 2 bases; bases outside gene matches: 7. Per the germline V gene, CDR1 is MGHRA and CDR2 is YSYEKL. This CDR3 has 15 amino acids. The CDR3 coding sequence is TGCGCCAGCAGGAGGCTAGCGGGTATCACAGATACGCAGTATTTT. Its translation is CASRRLAGITDTQYF.

This clonotype was observed many times. This chain connects TRBV9 to TRBJ2-2; 7 bases are shared with TRBD2. After removal of 4 bases from V and 6 bases from J, the junction contained 6 bases not matched to a gene. Germline lookup yields CDR1 SGDLS and CDR2 YYNGEE. The CDR3 covers 14 residues. CDR3: CASSSIGLAGELFF. The CDR3, as DNA: TGTGCCAGCAGCTCAATCGGACTAGCCGGGGAGCTGTTTTTT.

The chain links TRBV4-1 to TRBJ2-3, with unresolved D. V was shortened by 1 base and J by 6 bases, with 8 bases between the two germline ends. Germline assignment: CDR1 MGHRA and CDR2 YSYEKL. The CDR3 is 13 residues long. This CDR3 is CASSQGNPDTQYF. In DNA, the CDR3 is TGCGCCAGCAGCCAAGGGAATCCCGATACGCAGTATTTT.

The table lists this clonotype with many counts. This rearrangement joins TRBV7-2 to TRBJ1-1; D call uncertain. The V gene lost 3 bases and the J gene lost 10 bases, with 15 bases spanning the gap. This CDR3 has 13 amino acids. The germline gives CDR1 SGHTA, CDR2 FQGNSA. The CDR3 coding sequence is TGTGCCAGCAGCTTTGAACAGAGGGCCCGAGCTTTCTTT. Protein: CASSFEQRARAFF.

The V and J genes are TRBV3-1 and TRBJ2-5; D may correspond to TRBD1 or TRBD2 (5 bases each). CDR1 is LGHDT and CDR2 is YNNKEL in the germline V gene (reference sequence). V lost 6 bases and J 2 bases, leaving 13 bases between the germline ends. The CDR3 spans 14 residues. This CDR3 reads CASRNRDPQETQYF. The DNA of the CDR3 is TGTGCCAGCAGAAACCGGGACCCGCAAGAGACCCAGTACTTC.

This clonotype was counted a few times. This chain joins TRBV29-1 and TRBJ2-3; D may be TRBD1 (6 bases). The CDR3 loop spans 13 amino acids. Germline V CDR1 and CDR2: SQVTM, ANQGSEA. Trimming removed 5 bases from V and 2 bases from J, with 11 bases in between. CDR3 residues: CSVFRQDTDTQYF. The CDR3 DNA is TGCAGCGTTTTCCGACAGGACACAGATACGCAGTATTTT.

The V call is TRBV12-2, the J call TRBJ2-5; the table's D call of TRBD2 was not tested on the DNA. TRBV12-2 is described as a pseudogene. This CDR3 spans 10 amino acids. CDR3 region: CASTSGTQYF. The DNA for the CDR3 is TGTGCAAGTACTAGCGGGACCCAGTACTTC.

The rearrangement joins TRBV7-8 to TRBJ1-1; 9 nucleotides match TRBD1. With V trimmed by 5 bases and J by 1 base, 5 bases remained unmatched. Germline V gene sequence: CDR1 SGHVS, CDR2 FQNEAQ. The CDR3 is made up of 15 amino acids. The CDR3 region has the DNA TGTGCCAGCAGCCCTTGGACAGGGGAGAACACTGAAGCTTTCTTT. Its translation: CASSPWTGENTEAFF.

This clonotype was seen a few times. The genes are TRBV7-7 and TRBJ2-2; TRBD2 matches at 7 bases. Trimming cost V 5 bases and J 6 bases; bases outside gene matches: 12. This CDR3 is 16 amino acids long. CDR1 and CDR2 from the germline V gene are SSHAT and FNYEAQ (reference sequence). The CDR3 coding sequence is TGTGCCAGCAGCCCCCGGGACTATGGACTCGCCGGGGAGCTGTTTTTT. This encodes CASSPRDYGLAGELFF. Variable domain in full (rest from reference TRBV7-7 and TRBJ2-2): GAGVSQSPRYKVTKRGQDVTLRCDPISSHATLYWYQQALGQGPEFLTYFNYEAQPDKSGLPSDRFSAERPEGSISTLTIQRTEQRDSAMYRCASSPRDYGLAGELFFGEGSRLTVL.

In this sample, this clonotype turned up many times. The genes are TRBV4-2 and TRBJ2-7; 9 bases fit TRBD2. CDR3 size: 17 residues. The germline V gene has CDR1 LGHNA and CDR2 YNFKEQ. V dropped 0 bases and J dropped 5; count of bases not matched to a gene: 11. The CDR3: CASSQDTTSGFRDEQYF. DNA of the CDR3: TGTGCCAGCAGCCAAGATACAACTAGCGGGTTTAGGGACGAGCAGTACTTC.

This chain uses TRBV5-1 with TRBJ2-2, with D unresolved. This CDR3 spans 14 amino acids. V dropped 1 base and J dropped 3 bases, with 7 bases sitting between them. CDR1 is SGHRS and CDR2 is YFSETQ in the germline V gene. The CDR3 reads CASSLLDHTGELFF. DNA for the CDR3: TGCGCCAGCAGCTTGTTAGACCACACCGGGGAGCTGTTTTTT.

This clonotype was detected many times. The chain has TRBV27 and TRBJ2-3; D is possibly TRBD1 (6 bases). Trimming took 2 bases from V and 4 from J, leaving 16 bases between them. The germline V gene has CDR1 MNHEY and CDR2 SMNVEV (reference sequence). The CDR3 length is 16 residues. This CDR3 reads CASSLGPRQGPDTQYF. CDR3 DNA sequence: TGTGCCAGCAGTTTAGGTCCGAGGCAGGGGCCAGATACGCAGTATTTT.

This clonotype was counted many times. The chain has TRBV25-1 and TRBJ1-2, with D hard to call. Germline-derived CDR1 and CDR2 are MGHDK and SYGVNS. This CDR3 contains 14 residues. The germline V and J ends were trimmed by 2 bases and 5 bases, with 12 bases remaining between them. The CDR3 is CASSEPGTSYGYTF. DNA for the CDR3: TGTGCCAGCAGTGAACCAGGAACGTCTTATGGCTACACCTTC.

This clonotype was seen repeatedly, ten times or more. CDR3 sequence (DNA): TGTGCCAGCAGCCCCAGTCGAGCTATAGATACGCAGTATTTT. Translation: CASSPSRAIDTQYF. The chain uses TRBV7-2 and TRBJ2-3; no definite D call. Germline V gives CDR1 SGHTA, CDR2 FQGNSA. The CDR3 has 14 residues. Between the trimmed V and J ends, which lost 5 bases and 5 bases, there was a span of 14 bases.

This clonotype was observed a handful of times. V and J are TRBV12-3 or TRBV12-4 and TRBJ1-4; D remains ambiguous. V lost 6 bases and J 9 bases, leaving 20 bases between the germline ends. The CDR3 sequence is 15 residues long. CDR3 loop: CASSPESGVYQKLFF. The CDR3 DNA reads TGTGCCAGCAGCCCGGAATCCGGGGTTTACCAAAAACTGTTTTTT.